This T cell receptor (beta chain) was obtained from a study of neurological immune-mediated disorders. The time point here: longitudinal time-point 3. Findings and caveats of the study: In HTLV-1-associated myelopathy, TCR clonal expansion was greatest, whereas multiple sclerosis had the least, falling below healthy controls.

CDR3 length: 15 residues. Trimming pared 4 bases from V and 2 bases from J, leaving 10 bases between. In germline, CDR1 is SGHRS, CDR2 YFSETQ. The cDNA was generated through 5'RACE incorporating 10-nucleotide random UMIs. Over 190 million TCR-beta sequences from 15-18 subjects came from every sequencing run. Using its own MiXCR run on the 5' RACE reads, TCRdb lists one record per CDR3 protein. The sample has approximately 100,000 distinct CDR3 sequences; 10% to 14% are singletons. In regard to this clonotype: Its matching antigen is unknown.

This TCR came from a female donor with HTLV-1-associated myelopathy (HAM/TSP). V is TRBV5-1 and J is TRBJ2-6; TRBD1 is a possible D gene (5 bases). Source material: PBMCs. The CDR3 is CASSIVRAGANVLTF. CDR3 nucleotide sequence: TGCGCCAGCAGCATCGTCAGGGCTGGGGCCAACGTCCTGACTTTC. Full variable domain (missing parts from reference TRBV5-1 and TRBJ2-6): KAGVTQTPRYLIKTRGQQVTLSCSPISGHRSVSWYQQTPGQGLQFLFEYFSETQRNKGNFPGRFSGRQFSNSRSEMNVSTLELGDSALYLCASSIVRAGANVLTFGAGSRLTVL.